These 4 T cell receptor beta chains originate from one sample sequenced in a study of blood T cell repertoires in COVID-19. This table comes from immunoSEQ multiplex PCR, and its TCRdb copy is limited to in-frame clones, with some not included. Counted here are about 110,000 clones, over 80% occurring once; the ten biggest clones make up approximately 0.77%. The source material was peripheral blood. These receptors all come from a woman aged 70-85 years with acute or convalescent COVID-19.

This chain links TRBV7-9 with TRBJ2-5; possible D gene TRBD1, 6 bases. CDR3 length: 14 residues. Germline assignment: CDR1 SEHNR and CDR2 FQNEAQ (reference sequence). V lost 5 bases and J 0 bases, leaving 10 bases between the germline ends. The CDR3 coding sequence is TGTGCCAGCAGCGAGGACAGCCACCAAGAGACCCAGTACTTC. Protein sequence: CASSEDSHQETQYF. The full variable domain, in which reference TRBV7-9 and TRBJ2-5 provide the parts outside the CDR3, is DTGVSQNPRHKITKRGQNVTFRCDPISEHNRLYWYRQTLGQGPEFLTYFQNEAQLEKSRLLSDRFSAERPKGSFSTLEIQRTEQGDSAMYLCASSEDSHQETQYFGPGTRLLVL.

Only one count was recorded for this clone. The V and J genes are TRBV5-1 and TRBJ2-3; D not resolved. Looked up from germline, CDR1 is SGHRS and CDR2 is YFSETQ. The CDR3 covers 14 residues. Trimming pared 1 base from V and 0 bases from J, leaving 6 bases between. CDR3 amino acids: CASSLSDSTDTQYF. The CDR3 DNA reads TGCGCCAGCAGCTTGTCAGATAGCACAGATACGCAGTATTTT.

The chain has TRBV12-3 or TRBV12-4 and TRBJ1-2; 8 bases are shared with TRBD1. With 6 bases clipped from V and 8 bases from J, the junction kept 8 bases outside the gene matches. The CDR3 is 13 residues long. CDR3 region: CASRPGQGRGYTF. In nucleotides, the CDR3 is TGTGCCAGCAGACCAGGACAGGGAAGGGGCTACACCTTC.

The chain links TRBV29-1 to TRBJ1-1; the D gene is possibly TRBD1 (5 bases). V lost 4 bases to trimming and J lost 2 bases, with 8 bases between them. Germline CDR1 reads SQVTM; CDR2 reads ANQGSEA. The CDR3 sequence is 12 residues long. The CDR3 is CSVGWGNTEAFF. CDR3 coding DNA: TGCAGCGTTGGCTGGGGCAACACTGAAGCTTTCTTT.